This TCR beta chain is from a study of blood T cell repertoires in COVID-19. Assay used: immunoSEQ multiplex PCR; TCRdb lists only in-frame clones, some missing. The table has 400,000 to 450,000 clones, approximately 90% seen once. This CDR3 comprises 12 residues. Between the trimmed V and J ends, which lost 1 base and 13 bases, there was a span of 13 bases. From germline, CDR1 is SGHTA and CDR2 FQGNSA. The sequencing sample was made of PBMCs or T cells enriched from blood (not recorded which). The sequence was collected from a man under 40 who had recovered from COVID-19. V is TRBV7-2 and J is TRBJ2-5; D not resolved. The CDR3 DNA reads as TGTGCCAGCAGCTTAGAAGTCGGAGCTCTGTACTTC. It encodes CASSLEVGALYF.